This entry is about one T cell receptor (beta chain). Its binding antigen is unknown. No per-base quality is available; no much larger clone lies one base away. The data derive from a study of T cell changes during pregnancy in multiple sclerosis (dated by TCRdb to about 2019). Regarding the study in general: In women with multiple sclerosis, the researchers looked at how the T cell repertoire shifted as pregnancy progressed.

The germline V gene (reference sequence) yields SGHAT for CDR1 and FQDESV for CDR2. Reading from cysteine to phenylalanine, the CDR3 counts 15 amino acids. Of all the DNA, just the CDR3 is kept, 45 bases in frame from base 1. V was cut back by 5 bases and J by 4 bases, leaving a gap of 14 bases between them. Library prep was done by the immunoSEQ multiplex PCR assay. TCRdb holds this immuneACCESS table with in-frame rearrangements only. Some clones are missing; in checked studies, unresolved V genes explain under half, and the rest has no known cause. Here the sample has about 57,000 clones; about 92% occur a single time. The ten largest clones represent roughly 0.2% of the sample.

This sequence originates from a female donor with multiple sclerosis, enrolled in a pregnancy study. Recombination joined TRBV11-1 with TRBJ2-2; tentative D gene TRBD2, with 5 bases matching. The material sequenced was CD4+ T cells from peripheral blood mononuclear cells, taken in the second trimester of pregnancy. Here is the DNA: TGTGCCAGCAGCCCGAACGGGATCCTCACCGGGGAGCTGTTTTTT. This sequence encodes CASSPNGILTGELFF.